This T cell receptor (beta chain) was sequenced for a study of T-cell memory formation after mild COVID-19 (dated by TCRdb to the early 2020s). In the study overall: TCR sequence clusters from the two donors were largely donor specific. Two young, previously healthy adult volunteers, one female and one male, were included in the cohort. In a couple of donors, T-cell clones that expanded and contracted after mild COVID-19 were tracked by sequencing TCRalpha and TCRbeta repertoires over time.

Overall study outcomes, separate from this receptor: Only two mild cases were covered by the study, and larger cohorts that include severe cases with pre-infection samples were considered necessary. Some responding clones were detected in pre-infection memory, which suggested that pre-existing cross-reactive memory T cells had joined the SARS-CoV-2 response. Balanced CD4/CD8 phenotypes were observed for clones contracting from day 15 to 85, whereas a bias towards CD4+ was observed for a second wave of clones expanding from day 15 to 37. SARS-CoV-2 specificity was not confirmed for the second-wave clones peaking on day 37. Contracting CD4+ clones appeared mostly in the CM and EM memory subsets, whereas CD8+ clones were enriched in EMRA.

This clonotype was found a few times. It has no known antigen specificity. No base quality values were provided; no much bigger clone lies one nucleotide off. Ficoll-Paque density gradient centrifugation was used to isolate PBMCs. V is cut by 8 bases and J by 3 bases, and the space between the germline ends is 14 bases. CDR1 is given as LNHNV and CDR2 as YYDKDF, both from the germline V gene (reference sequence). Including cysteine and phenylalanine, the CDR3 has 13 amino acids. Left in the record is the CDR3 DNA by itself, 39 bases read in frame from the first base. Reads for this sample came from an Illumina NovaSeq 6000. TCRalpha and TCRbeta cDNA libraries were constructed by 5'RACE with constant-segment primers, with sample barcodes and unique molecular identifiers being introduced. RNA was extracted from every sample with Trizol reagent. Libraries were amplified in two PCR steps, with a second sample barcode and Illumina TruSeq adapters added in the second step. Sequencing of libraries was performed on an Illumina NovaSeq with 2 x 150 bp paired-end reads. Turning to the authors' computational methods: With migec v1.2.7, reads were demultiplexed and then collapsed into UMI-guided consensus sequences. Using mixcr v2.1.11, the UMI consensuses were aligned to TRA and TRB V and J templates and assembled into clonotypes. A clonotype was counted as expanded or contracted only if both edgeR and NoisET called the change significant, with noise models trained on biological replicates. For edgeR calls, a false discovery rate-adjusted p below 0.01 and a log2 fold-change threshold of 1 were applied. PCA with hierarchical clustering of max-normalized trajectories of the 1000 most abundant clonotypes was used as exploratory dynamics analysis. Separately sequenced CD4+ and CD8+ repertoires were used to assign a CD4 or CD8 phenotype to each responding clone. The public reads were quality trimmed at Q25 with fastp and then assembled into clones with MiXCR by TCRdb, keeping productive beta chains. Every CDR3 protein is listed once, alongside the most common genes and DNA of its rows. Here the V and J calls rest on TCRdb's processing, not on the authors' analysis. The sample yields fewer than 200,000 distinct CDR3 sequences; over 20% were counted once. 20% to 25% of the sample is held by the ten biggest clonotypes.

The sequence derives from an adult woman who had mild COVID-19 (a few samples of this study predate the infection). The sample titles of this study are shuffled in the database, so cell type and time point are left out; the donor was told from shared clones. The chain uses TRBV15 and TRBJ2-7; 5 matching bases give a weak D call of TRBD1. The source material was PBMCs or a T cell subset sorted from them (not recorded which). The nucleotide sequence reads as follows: TGTGCCACCTCCGGACACAGAATCTACGAGCAGTACTTC. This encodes CATSGHRIYEQYF.